This T cell receptor (beta chain) derives from a study of T cell changes during pregnancy in multiple sclerosis. The protocol was immunoSEQ multiplex PCR, while the TCRdb copy is restricted to in-frame clones and leaves out a portion. The profile shows some 70,000 clones, around 90% of them singletons. Losses at the gene ends were 5 bases for V and 4 bases for J; bases not matched to a gene: 2. This CDR3 region has 15 residues. The germline gives CDR1 LNHNV, CDR2 YYDKDF (reference sequence). The chain links TRBV15 to TRBJ2-1, with TRBD2 identical over 13 bases. The TCR comes from a female donor in good health, enrolled as a control in a pregnancy study. The sample here was peripheral blood, taken after pregnancy. The chain's CDR3 is CATSEGLAGYNEQFF. In nucleotides, the CDR3 is TGTGCCACCAGCGAGGGACTAGCGGGATACAATGAGCAGTTCTTC. Based on the CDR3 plus reference TRBV15 and TRBJ2-1, the full variable domain is DAMVIQNPRYQVTQFGKPVTLSCSQTLNHNVMYWYQQKSSQAPKLLFHYYDKDFNNEADTPDNFQSRRPNTSFCFLDIRSPGLGDTAMYLCATSEGLAGYNEQFFGPGTRLTVL.